This is a list of T cell receptor beta chains from one sample in a study of blood T cell repertoires in COVID-19. Generated by immunoSEQ multiplex PCR, the TCRdb table keeps only in-frame clones and is missing some. The table records more than 250,000 clones, 84% of them present only once. Source material: peripheral blood. The receptor set was obtained from a human donor in a cohort sampled during active COVID-19. CDR3s leave out the opening cysteine and the closing phenylalanine or tryptophan.

j_gene: TRBJ1-1
v_gene: TRBV19
CDR3aa: ASRLGQALNTEAF

j_gene: TRBJ2-5
v_gene: TRBV29-1
CDR3aa: SVERDRGRSETQY

j_gene: TRBJ2-5
v_gene: TRBV5-1
CDR3aa: ASSLRTGGKGETQY

j_gene: TRBJ1-5
v_gene: TRBV24-1
CDR3aa: AITTGTPIQPQH

j_gene: TRBJ1-2
v_gene: TRBV28
CDR3aa: ASSFHPANYGYT

j_gene: TRBJ2-1
v_gene: TRBV5-4
CDR3aa: ASSDTGTGDYNEQF

j_gene: TRBJ2-1
v_gene: TRBV7-2
CDR3aa: ASSPRALVSEQF

j_gene: TRBJ1-3
v_gene: TRBV7-9
CDR3aa: ASRRGQGVDTIY

j_gene: TRBJ1-1
v_gene: TRBV6-5
CDR3aa: ASSSPGRAF

j_gene: TRBJ2-2
v_gene: TRBV12-3/TRBV12-4
CDR3aa: ASSLSSVGELF

j_gene: TRBJ1-2
v_gene: TRBV18
CDR3aa: ASSGQGSSLRGYT

j_gene: TRBJ2-6
v_gene: TRBV6-6
CDR3aa: ASSRDRNPSGANVLT